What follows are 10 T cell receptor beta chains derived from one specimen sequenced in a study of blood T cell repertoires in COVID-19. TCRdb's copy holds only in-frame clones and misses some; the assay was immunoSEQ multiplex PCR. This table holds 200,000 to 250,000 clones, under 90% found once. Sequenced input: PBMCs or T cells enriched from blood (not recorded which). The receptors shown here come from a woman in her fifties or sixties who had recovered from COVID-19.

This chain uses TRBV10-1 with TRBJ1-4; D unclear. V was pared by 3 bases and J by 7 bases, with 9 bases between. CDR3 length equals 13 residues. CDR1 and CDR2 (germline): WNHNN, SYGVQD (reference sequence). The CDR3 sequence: CASSDGSGEKLFF. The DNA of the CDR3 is TGCGCCAGCAGTGACGGGTCGGGTGAAAAACTGTTTTTT.

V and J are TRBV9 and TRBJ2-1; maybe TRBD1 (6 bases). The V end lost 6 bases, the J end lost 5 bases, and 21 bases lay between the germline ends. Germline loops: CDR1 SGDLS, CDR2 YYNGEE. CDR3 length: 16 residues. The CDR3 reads CASTRYGQGINNEQFF. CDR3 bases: TGTGCCAGCACCAGGTATGGGCAGGGGATTAACAATGAGCAGTTCTTC.

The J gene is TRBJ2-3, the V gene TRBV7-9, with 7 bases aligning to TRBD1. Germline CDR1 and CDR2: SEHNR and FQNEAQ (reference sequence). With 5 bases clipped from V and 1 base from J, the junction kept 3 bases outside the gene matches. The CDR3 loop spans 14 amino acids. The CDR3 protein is CASSKTGGTDTQYF. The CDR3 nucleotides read TGTGCCAGCAGCAAAACAGGGGGCACAGATACGCAGTATTTT.

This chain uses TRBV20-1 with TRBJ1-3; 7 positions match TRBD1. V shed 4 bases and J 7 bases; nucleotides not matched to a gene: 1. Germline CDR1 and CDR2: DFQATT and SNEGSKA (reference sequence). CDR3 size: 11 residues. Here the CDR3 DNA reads TGCAGTGCTAACAGGGGTAACACCATATATTTT. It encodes CSANRGNTIYF.

This CDR3 is CASSHGSRSPLHF. The DNA for the CDR3 is TGTGCCAGCAGCCATGGGAGTAGGTCACCCCTCCACTTT. V usage is TRBV9 and J usage is TRBJ1-6; D uncertain. CDR1 SGDLS and CDR2 YYNGEE come from the germline V gene. V was clipped by 4 bases and J by 10 bases, with 12 bases between them. There are 13 residues in the CDR3. The full variable domain, rest sourced from reference TRBV9 and TRBJ1-6, is DSGVTQTPKHLITATGQRVTLRCSPRSGDLSVYWYQQSLDQGLQFLIQYYNGEERAKGNILERFSAQQFPDLHSELNLSSLELGDSALYFCASSHGSRSPLHFGNGTRLTVT.

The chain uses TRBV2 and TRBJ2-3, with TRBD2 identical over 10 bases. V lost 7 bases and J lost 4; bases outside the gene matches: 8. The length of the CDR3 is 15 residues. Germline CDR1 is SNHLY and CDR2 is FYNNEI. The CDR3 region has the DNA TGTGCCAGCACCGAAGAGCGGGGGGGGGCAGATACGCAGTATTTT. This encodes CASTEERGGADTQYF.

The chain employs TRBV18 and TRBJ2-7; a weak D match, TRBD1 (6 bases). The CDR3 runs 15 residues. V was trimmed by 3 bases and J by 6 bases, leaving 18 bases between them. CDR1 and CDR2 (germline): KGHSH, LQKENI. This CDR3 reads CASSPQEQGMGEQYF. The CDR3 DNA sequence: TGTGCCAGCTCACCCCAGGAACAGGGAATGGGCGAGCAGTACTTC.

CDR3 protein: CASRKTVEGNTEAFF. The CDR3 nucleotides are TGTGCCAGCAGGAAAACAGTGGAGGGAAACACTGAAGCTTTCTTT. The gene calls are TRBV7-9 and TRBJ1-1; D not certain. This CDR3 is built from 15 residues. Germline-derived CDR1 and CDR2 are SEHNR and FQNEAQ (reference sequence). Deletions cut 6 bases from V and 2 bases from J, with 16 bases between.

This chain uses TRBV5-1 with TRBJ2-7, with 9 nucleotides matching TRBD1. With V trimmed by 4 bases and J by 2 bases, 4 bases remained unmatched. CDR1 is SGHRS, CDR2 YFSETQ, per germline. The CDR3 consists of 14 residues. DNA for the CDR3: TGCGCCAGCAGCCGGGGACAGGGAACCTACGAGCAGTACTTC. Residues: CASSRGQGTYEQYF.

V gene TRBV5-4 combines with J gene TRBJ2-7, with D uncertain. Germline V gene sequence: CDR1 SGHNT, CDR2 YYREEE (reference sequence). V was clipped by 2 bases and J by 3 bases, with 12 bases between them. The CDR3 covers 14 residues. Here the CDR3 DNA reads TGTGCCAGCAGCTTCGGAGCCTTAAACTACGAGCAGTACTTC. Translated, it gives CASSFGALNYEQYF. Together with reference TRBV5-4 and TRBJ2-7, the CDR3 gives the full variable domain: ETGVTQSPTHLIKTRGQQVTLRCSSQSGHNTVSWYQQALGQGPQFIFQYYREEENGRGNFPPRFSGLQFPNYSSELNVNALELDDSALYLCASSFGALNYEQYFGPGTRLTVT.